This TCR beta chain appears in the sequencing data of a study of blood T cell repertoires in COVID-19. Study overall: Nucleic acid was either cDNA or gDNA, and it came from T cells, B-cell-depleted T cells, or PBMCs.

In the original workflow: Cell counts per sample came from amplifying reference gene primers. Sequenced by immunoSEQ multiplex PCR; TCRdb stores in-frame clones only, minus some. V and J calls and clone size come straight from that table; D and trimming were deduced from the DNA. The sample consists of 95,000 to 120,000 clones, 85% to 90% of them appearing once. This CDR3 comprises 13 residues. The V gene lost 8 bases and the J gene lost 5 bases, with 15 bases spanning the gap. The germline V gene has CDR1 MDHEN and CDR2 SYDVKM. The rearrangement uses TRBV28 and TRBJ2-5, with TRBD2 as a possible D gene (6 bases). The sample taken for sequencing was peripheral blood. This receptor was identified in a woman aged 45 to 65 with acute or convalescent COVID-19. The CDR3 here is CASGGGVHETQYF. Here the CDR3 DNA reads TGTGCCAGCGGAGGCGGGGTTCATGAGACCCAGTACTTC. The whole variable domain, remainder taken from reference TRBV28 and TRBJ2-5, is DVKVTQSSRYLVKRTGEKVFLECVQDMDHENMFWYRQDPGLGLRLIYFSYDVKMKEKGDIPEGYSVSREKKERFSLILESASTNQTSMYLCASGGGVHETQYFGPGTRLLVL.